The clone carrying this T cell receptor beta chain has a single count. These data come from a study of PD-L1 blockade in urothelial cancer. Stated time point: peripheral blood 6 weeks after treatment start. Peripheral blood mononuclear cells were collected from every patient before and during treatment, yielding between 1 and 8 samples per patient. Measured with immunoSEQ multiplex PCR; TCRdb has only the in-frame clones, and not every one. Of under 85,000 clones in the sample, roughly 90% were seen once. The receptor was isolated from a woman older than 75 with urothelial cancer. The material was PBMCs, obtained around atezolizumab (anti-PD-L1) treatment.

CDR3 region: CAWSRREQETQYF. The DNA of the CDR3 is TGTGCCTGGAGTAGGAGGGAACAAGAGACCCAGTACTTC. This rearrangement joins TRBV30 to TRBJ2-5; D may be TRBD2 (6 bases). Per germline, CDR1 GTSNPN and CDR2 SVGIG (reference sequence). The germline V and J ends were trimmed by 2 bases and 2 bases, with 9 bases remaining between them. The CDR3 consists of 13 residues.